A single sample gave rise to the 29 T cell receptor beta chains below, sequenced in a study of shared T cell receptors in the human thymus. The data were produced by immunoSEQ multiplex PCR, yet TCRdb's version contains in-frame clones alone and is incomplete. The sample holds 640,000 or so clones, 70% to 90% seen once. The sample also formed part of further work on human thymus T cells.

Input material: thymocytes. These receptors all stem from a boy in the first two years of life with a congenital heart defect.

This clone was seen a handful of times. The V and J genes are TRBV19 and TRBJ1-2; D may be TRBD1 (6 bases). The CDR3 length is 14 residues. V lost 5 bases, J lost 6 bases, and 16 bases lay in between. Germline CDR1 is LNHDA and CDR2 is SQIVND (reference sequence). The CDR3 spells CASSPMGGPDGYTF. CDR3 DNA sequence: TGTGCCAGTAGTCCCATGGGGGGGCCCGATGGCTACACCTTC.

The chain combines TRBV28 with TRBJ2-2, with TRBD1 matching 12 bases. Germline V gives CDR1 MDHEN, CDR2 SYDVKM. CDR3 length: 21 residues. The V gene end was trimmed by 6 bases and the J gene end by 3 bases; junction bases not matched to a gene: 20. The CDR3, as DNA: TGTGCCAGCAGGACACCCAGGGGGACAGGGGGCTGTGCGTTGGACACCGGGGAGCTGTTTTTT. Translation gives CASRTPRGTGGCALDTGELFF.

This clone has only one observation. The gene calls are TRBV25-1 and TRBJ2-1; a possible D gene is TRBD2 (6 bases). The CDR3 contains 15 residues. The ends were cut back, 7 bases at V and 5 bases at J, with 18 bases in the middle. Per the germline V gene, CDR1 is MGHDK and CDR2 is SYGVNS. CDR3 nucleotide sequence: TGTGCCAGCATCCGGGGAGGATTAGATGACAATGAGCAGTTCTTC. Translated, it gives CASIRGGLDDNEQFF.

The chain links TRBV19 to TRBJ1-2, with 8 bases fitting TRBD1. CDR3 size: 13 residues. The V segment lost 1 base and the J segment 8 bases; nucleotides outside the gene matches: 3. Per germline, CDR1 LNHDA and CDR2 SQIVND (reference sequence). The CDR3 protein is CASSIGTGNGYTF. The CDR3 bases are TGTGCCAGTAGTATAGGGACAGGGAACGGCTACACCTTC.

The chain is built from TRBV30 and TRBJ1-5; a weak D match, TRBD1 (5 bases). Germline CDR1 and CDR2: GTSNPN and SVGIG (reference sequence). Trimming took off 0 bases at V and 2 bases at J, with 23 bases between the two ends. The CDR3 totals 19 residues. This CDR3 is CAWSVTAKEGWVRNQPQHF. In nucleotides, the CDR3 is TGTGCCTGGAGTGTCACGGCGAAGGAGGGGTGGGTTCGCAATCAGCCCCAGCATTTT.

The J gene is TRBJ1-5, the V gene TRBV20-1, with D perhaps TRBD1 (5 bases). V shed 4 bases and J shed 11 bases, with 9 bases lying between them. CDR1 and CDR2 (germline): DFQATT, SNEGSKA (reference sequence). This CDR3 region has 10 residues. The CDR3 spells CSAMGEAQHF. CDR3 nucleotide sequence: TGCAGTGCTATGGGGGAGGCCCAGCATTTT.

Concerning this clone itself: Other DNA sequences within the sample encode an identical CDR3. V gene TRBV27 combines with J gene TRBJ1-6, with a possible D match to TRBD1 (5 bases). Trimming took 5 bases from V and 10 from J, leaving 12 bases between them. CDR3 length: 13 residues. Per germline, CDR1 MNHEY and CDR2 SMNVEV (reference sequence). The CDR3 region is CASSPLTDSPLHF. The DNA for the CDR3 is TGTGCCAGCAGTCCGCTGACAGACTCACCCCTCCACTTT.

The rearrangement joins TRBV13 to TRBJ1-1; TRBD1 is a possible D gene (6 bases). Germline CDR1 is PRHDT and CDR2 is FYEKMQ (reference sequence). The CDR3 is 16 amino acids. The germline V and J ends were trimmed by 6 bases and 0 bases, with 17 bases remaining between them. The CDR3: CASRPQGGRMNTEAFF. The CDR3, as DNA: TGTGCCAGCAGACCACAGGGAGGGAGAATGAACACTGAAGCTTTCTTT.

The chain uses TRBV15 and TRBJ2-5; a possible D gene is TRBD1 (7 bases). CDR1 is LNHNV and CDR2 is YYDKDF in the germline V gene (reference sequence). The CDR3 runs to 16 residues. V lost 1 base and J lost 5, with 17 bases in between. Here the CDR3 reads CATSRGGGGGRETQYF. CDR3 DNA: TGTGCCACCAGCAGAGGTGGCGGAGGGGGCCGTGAGACCCAGTACTTC.

This CDR3 reads CASSTRGASGRWEQYF. The CDR3 DNA reads as TGTGCCAGTAGTACCCGGGGGGCTAGCGGGAGATGGGAGCAGTACTTC. The V gene is TRBV19, the J gene TRBJ2-7, with TRBD2 matching 10 bases. Germline CDR1 and CDR2: LNHDA and SQIVND (reference sequence). This CDR3 region has 16 residues. The ends lost 4 bases at V and 7 bases at J; junction bases unmatched: 13.

V is TRBV6-5 and J is TRBJ2-1; 7 bases fit TRBD1. Losses at the gene ends were 5 bases for V and 6 bases for J; bases not matched to a gene: 10. From germline, CDR1 is MNHEY and CDR2 SVGAGI. This CDR3 has 15 residues. The CDR3 DNA is TGTGCCAGCAGTACAGGGGTGAGTGGCTTCAATGAGCAGTTCTTC. This encodes CASSTGVSGFNEQFF.

This chain uses TRBV28 with TRBJ1-5; no reliable D call. V dropped 2 bases and J dropped 0 bases, with 5 bases sitting between them. The germline V gene encodes CDR1 MDHEN and CDR2 SYDVKM. CDR3 length: 14 residues. CDR3 protein: CASSLEYSNQPQHF. CDR3 bases: TGTGCCAGCAGTTTAGAGTATAGCAATCAGCCCCAGCATTTT.

The chain employs TRBV29-1 and TRBJ1-5; TRBD1 matches at 8 bases. Germline V CDR1 and CDR2: SQVTM, ANQGSEA. CDR3 size: 17 residues. The ends lost 2 bases at V and 1 base at J; junction bases unmatched: 10. The CDR3 here is CSVEFDKDRESNQPQHF. CDR3 nucleotides: TGCAGCGTTGAATTTGATAAGGACAGGGAGAGCAATCAGCCCCAGCATTTT. Drawing the rest from reference TRBV29-1 and TRBJ1-5, the complete variable domain is SAVISQKPSRDICQRGTSLTIQCQVDSQVTMMFWYRQQPGQSLTLIATANQGSEATYESGFVIDKFPISRPNLTFSTLTVSNMSPEDSSIYLCSVEFDKDRESNQPQHFGDGTRLSIL.

This clone was observed once. J is TRBJ2-7 and V is TRBV11-2; a possible D gene is TRBD1 (6 bases). The CDR3 is made up of 13 amino acids. Deletions cut 5 bases from V and 3 bases from J, with 11 bases between. The germline gives CDR1 SGHAT, CDR2 FQNNGV. CDR3 sequence: CASSLYRDYEQYF. The CDR3 region has the DNA TGTGCCAGCAGCCTTTACAGGGACTACGAGCAGTACTTC.

This chain uses TRBV27 with TRBJ1-5; D may be TRBD1 (6 bases). Germline CDR1 MNHEY, CDR2 SMNVEV (reference sequence). This CDR3 contains 13 residues. The V gene lost 5 bases and the J gene lost 9 bases, with 14 bases spanning the gap. The DNA of the CDR3 is TGTGCCAGCAGTGTACACAGGGACCGGCCCCAGCATTTT. Protein: CASSVHRDRPQHF.

The V gene is TRBV30, the J gene TRBJ2-5; 8 bases map to TRBD2. The CDR3 has 16 amino acids. The germline V gene encodes CDR1 GTSNPN and CDR2 SVGIG (reference sequence). Unmatched junction bases numbered 12, after V lost 1 base and J lost 5 bases. Written as DNA, the CDR3 is TGTGCCTGGAGTGCTTTACCGGGACTAGTCAGGGAGACCCAGTACTTC. Protein sequence: CAWSALPGLVRETQYF.

The chain combines TRBV20-1 with TRBJ1-5; maybe TRBD1 (5 bases). The V gene's germline CDR1 is DFQATT and CDR2 SNEGSKA (reference sequence). The CDR3 has 10 amino acids. The CDR3 coding sequence is TGCAGGTCTCAGGGTCAGCCCCAGCATTTT. Its protein product is CRSQGQPQHF.

The chain combines TRBV27 with TRBJ1-5; 7 nucleotides align to TRBD1. CDR1 and CDR2 from the germline V gene are MNHEY and SMNVEV (reference sequence). V shed 6 bases and J 0 bases; nucleotides not matched to a gene: 14. CDR3 length: 18 amino acids. CDR3 nucleotides: TGTGCCAGCAGGACACAAGGGGGCCCATATTATAGCAATCAGCCCCAGCATTTT. Encoded protein: CASRTQGGPYYSNQPQHF.

This clone came up once. The sample has other DNA sequences that encode this CDR3 too. The chain combines TRBV9 with TRBJ2-1; D gene uncertain. V lost 0 bases and J 6 bases, leaving 4 bases between the germline ends. The CDR3 sequence is 12 residues long. Germline assignment: CDR1 SGDLS and CDR2 YYNGEE. The CDR3 DNA sequence: TGTGCCAGCAGCGTAGCAGGCAATGAGCAGTTCTTC. Translation gives CASSVAGNEQFF.

V gene TRBV2 combines with J gene TRBJ2-1; 8 positions agree with TRBD1. The CDR3 loop spans 10 amino acids. CDR1 and CDR2 from the germline V gene are SNHLY and FYNNEI. Trimming cost V 8 bases and J 12 bases; bases outside gene matches: 3. The CDR3 is CASADRVQFF. DNA for the CDR3: TGTGCCAGCGCGGACAGGGTGCAGTTCTTC.

CDR3 loop: CASSTGKATNEKLFF. The DNA for the CDR3 is TGTGCCAGCAGCACAGGGAAAGCAACTAATGAAAAACTGTTTTTT. The chain links TRBV5-4 to TRBJ1-4, with D possibly being TRBD1 (6 bases). The CDR3 totals 15 residues. Deletions cut 4 bases from V and 0 bases from J, with 10 bases between. Germline values: CDR1 SGHNT, CDR2 YYREEE (reference sequence). Using reference TRBV5-4 and TRBJ1-4 for the parts outside the CDR3, the full variable domain is ETGVTQSPTHLIKTRGQQVTLRCSSQSGHNTVSWYQQALGQGPQFIFQYYREEENGRGNFPPRFSGLQFPNYSSELNVNALELDDSALYLCASSTGKATNEKLFFGSGTQLSVL.

This rearrangement joins TRBV30 to TRBJ2-4; TRBD2 aligns across 7 bases. The length of the CDR3 is 14 residues. The V and J ends lost 1 base and 4 bases, in that order; junction bases with no gene match: 4. CDR1 and CDR2 from the germline V gene are GTSNPN and SVGIG (reference sequence). CDR3 amino acids: CAWSAPGGKNIQYF. For the CDR3, the DNA is TGTGCCTGGAGTGCACCGGGGGGTAAAAACATTCAGTACTTC.

The V gene is TRBV11-3, the J gene TRBJ2-1, with 8 positions matching TRBD1. Germline lookup yields CDR1 SGHNT and CDR2 YENEEA. The CDR3 consists of 18 residues. The V gene end was trimmed by 3 bases and the J gene end by 1 base; junction bases not matched to a gene: 11. The CDR3 DNA sequence: TGTGCCAGCAGCTTGAGGACAGGGAAAACTGAGTCCTACAATGAGCAGTTCTTC. Its translation is CASSLRTGKTESYNEQFF.

A word on this clone: Germline and junction disagree at one end, which may indicate a read error. The J gene is TRBJ2-7, the V gene TRBV20-1; tentative D call: TRBD1 (6 bases). The CDR3 is 11 amino acids. CDR1 DFQATT and CDR2 SNEGSKA come from the germline V gene (reference sequence). The DNA of the CDR3 is TGCAGTGCTAGCGAGACAGGTATAGACCTGTTC. Its protein is CSASETGIDLF.

CDR3 in DNA: TGTGCCAGCAGCCATCCATTCGGGACAGGGGCCTACAATGAGCAGTTCTTC. This encodes CASSHPFGTGAYNEQFF. The chain carries TRBV4-2 and TRBJ2-1; 10 bases match TRBD1. Germline V gives CDR1 LGHNA, CDR2 YNFKEQ. V was clipped by 3 bases and J by 2 bases; unmatched bases: 7. The CDR3 consists of 17 residues.

This clone was counted a single time. The V gene is TRBV4-1, the J gene TRBJ2-3; TRBD2 matches 8 bases. Germline V CDR1 and CDR2: MGHRA, YSYEKL. CDR3 length equals 19 residues. V dropped 0 bases and J dropped 2; count of bases not matched to a gene: 13. The CDR3 region is CASSQDYPSTSEHTDTQYF. The CDR3 DNA reads as TGCGCCAGCAGCCAAGATTACCCGTCGACTAGCGAGCACACAGATACGCAGTATTTT.

This chain connects TRBV12-5 to TRBJ2-1, with a weak D call TRBD2 (7 bases). V lost 5 bases and J lost 4, with 24 bases in between. Per the germline V gene, CDR1 is LGHNT and CDR2 is FRNRAP. CDR3 length: 18 amino acids. This chain's CDR3 is CASGRGGGESLGYNEQFF. Written as DNA, the CDR3 is TGTGCTAGTGGTAGGGGAGGGGGGGAATCGTTAGGTTACAATGAGCAGTTCTTC.

The chain is built from TRBV10-2 and TRBJ2-3; D not certain. The CDR3 covers 12 residues. Germline lookup yields CDR1 WSHSY and CDR2 SAAADI. The V end lost 3 bases, the J end lost 4 bases, and 5 bases lay between the germline ends. CDR3 sequence (DNA): TGCGCCAGCAGTGATCATGCAGATACGCAGTATTTT. This encodes CASSDHADTQYF.

This chain joins TRBV27 and TRBJ2-1; 9 bases map to TRBD1. CDR3 length: 14 amino acids. The V gene's germline CDR1 is MNHEY and CDR2 SMNVEV (reference sequence). The V gene end was trimmed by 5 bases and the J gene end by 5 bases; junction bases not matched to a gene: 4. The CDR3 protein is CASSTGGWDNEQFF. CDR3 nucleotides: TGTGCCAGCAGTACAGGGGGCTGGGACAATGAGCAGTTCTTC.